This entry is about one TCR beta chain. No antigen is known for it. The method was immunoSEQ multiplex PCR; TCRdb's version includes in-frame clones alone and lacks a portion of them. The data show 90,000 to 95,000 clones, with 90% to 95% seen just once and roughly 0.49% held by the top ten. The V and J ends lost 3 bases and 3 bases, in that order; junction bases with no gene match: 4. The CDR3 has 14 residues. Germline CDR1 is SGHTA and CDR2 is FQGNSA. The data originate from a study of graft-versus-host responses after intestinal transplantation. Study details: Every recipient underwent anti-thymocyte globulin induction, then tacrolimus and steroids for 3 to 4 years.

Study results and caveats: There were GvH clones found in recipient marrow, and some of them appeared first in ileum or blood.

The material sequenced was unstimulated CD8+ T cells sorted from spleen or lymph node cells, taken before intestinal transplant. This chain joins TRBV7-2 and TRBJ1-1; TRBD1 aligns across 7 bases. The TCR sequence derives from a human donor who received an intestinal transplant. CDR3 sequence (DNA): TGTGCCAGCAGCTTCCTGACAGGGTACACTGAAGCTTTCTTT. Protein sequence: CASSFLTGYTEAFF. Using reference TRBV7-2 and TRBJ1-1 for the parts outside the CDR3, the full variable domain is GAGVSQSPSNKVTEKGKDVELRCDPISGHTALYWYRQSLGQGLEFLIYFQGNSAPDKSGLPSDRFSAERTGGSVSTLTIQRTQQEDSAVYLCASSFLTGYTEAFFGQGTRLTVV.